These 17 T cell receptor beta chains came from one sample sequenced in a study of T-cell reconstitution after alpha-beta-depleted transplantation in children. Molecular barcoding with unique molecular identifiers was used for the TCRbeta library. TCRdb re-called the PCR reads with MiXCR, one entry per CDR3 protein. The sample records more than 200,000 distinct CDR3 sequences, about 25% being singletons. Sequences were derived from PBMCs, sampled before TCRalphabeta/CD19-depleted stem cell transplant. The receptor source for this set is a girl aged 2-10 years with Fanconi anemia, due to receive a stem cell transplant.

This clonotype was detected once. This chain links TRBV7-2 with TRBJ2-1; D unresolved. V lost 6 bases to trimming and J lost 11 bases, with 17 bases between them. Germline-derived CDR1 and CDR2 are SGHTA and FQGNSA. CDR3 size: 13 residues. Here the CDR3 DNA reads TGTGCCAGCAGTCAATACCGTCTCGTGAAGCAGTTCTTC. As protein: CASSQYRLVKQFF. Complete variable domain (other parts from reference TRBV7-2 and TRBJ2-1): GAGVSQSPSNKVTEKGKDVELRCDPISGHTALYWYRQSLGQGLEFLIYFQGNSAPDKSGLPSDRFSAERTGGSVSTLTIQRTQQEDSAVYLCASSQYRLVKQFFGPGTRLTVL.

This clonotype was seen only once. A much bigger clone sits one base away, suggesting this may be a read error. This chain uses TRBV20-1 with TRBJ1-2; D remains unclear. The CDR3 runs 17 residues. CDR1 and CDR2 from the germline V gene are DFQATT and SNEGSKA (reference sequence). The CDR3 sequence is CCARIRGSLLIDYGYTF. CDR3 nucleotide sequence: TGCTGTGCTAGGATCCGAGGGTCTCTCTTGATAGACTATGGCTACACCTTC.

This clonotype was seen only a few times. The rearrangement uses TRBV5-5 and TRBJ1-2; 7 bases agree with TRBD1. The length of the CDR3 is 11 residues. Germline values: CDR1 SGHKS, CDR2 YYEKEE (reference sequence). With 1 base clipped from V and 12 bases from J, the junction kept 3 bases outside the gene matches. CDR3 DNA: TGTGCCAGCAGCTTGCCAGGGGGTAACACCTTC. Its translation: CASSLPGGNTF.

This chain links TRBV20-1 with TRBJ1-2, with D possibly matching TRBD1 (5 bases). Germline lookup yields CDR1 DFQATT and CDR2 SNEGSKA (reference sequence). Trimming shortened V by 2 bases and J by 8 bases, and 9 bases separated the two germline ends. CDR3 length: 11 amino acids. CDR3 nucleotide sequence: TGCAGTGCTAGACAGGGTGACGGCTACACCTTC. Translating gives CSARQGDGYTF.

This clonotype was counted ten times or more. The chain recombines TRBV20-1 with TRBJ2-2; the D gene is possibly TRBD2 (6 bases). CDR1 DFQATT and CDR2 SNEGSKA come from the germline V gene (reference sequence). The V and J ends lost 6 bases and 1 base respectively, with 12 bases between them. The CDR3 loop spans 14 amino acids. In DNA form, the CDR3 reads TGCAGTGCCCCGACTAGTTTGAACACCGGGGAGCTGTTTTTT. Its translation: CSAPTSLNTGELFF.

In this sample, this clonotype turned up many times. The chain is built from TRBV20-1 and TRBJ2-3; TRBD2 is a possible D gene (6 bases). The V gene's germline CDR1 is DFQATT and CDR2 SNEGSKA (reference sequence). The V and J ends lost 6 bases and 1 base respectively, with 14 bases between them. The CDR3 runs 14 residues. The CDR3 DNA sequence: TGCAGTGCCCCTACTAGCTGGGGCACAGATACGCAGTATTTT. It specifies CSAPTSWGTDTQYF.

This clonotype was counted once. This chain connects TRBV29-1 to TRBJ2-5; D possibly uses TRBD1 or TRBD2 (5 bases each). V was trimmed by 1 base and J by 2 bases, leaving 8 bases between them. Germline assignment: CDR1 SQVTM and CDR2 ANQGSEA. The CDR3 has 13 residues. CDR3 coding DNA: TGCAGCGTTGAAGGAGGGGCACAAGAGACCCAGTACTTC. Translating gives CSVEGGAQETQYF.

A few counts support this clonotype. This rearrangement joins TRBV21-1 to TRBJ2-7. TRBV21-1 is a documented pseudogene. This CDR3 is built from 14 residues. CDR3 in amino acids: CASSQKDSSYEQYF. The CDR3 bases are TGTGCCAGCAGCCAGAAGGACAGTTCCTACGAGCAGTACTTC.

This clonotype was counted between two and nine times. The chain employs TRBV27 and TRBJ2-5; D is unresolved. The CDR3 is 15 amino acids. Deletions cut 3 bases from V and 5 bases from J, with 16 bases between. Germline V gene lookup returns CDR1 MNHEY and CDR2 SMNVEV (reference sequence). DNA of the CDR3: TGTGCCAGCAGTTTGCTGTTATCGAGTTCGGAGACCCAGTACTTC. This encodes CASSLLLSSSETQYF.

This clonotype was counted a single time. This chain connects TRBV5-1 to TRBJ2-3; TRBD2 aligns across 10 bases. The CDR3 extends over 17 amino acids. In germline, CDR1 is SGHRS, CDR2 YFSETQ. Trimming cost V 4 bases and J 2 bases; bases outside gene matches: 10. CDR3 region: CASSRRAGGFFTDTQYF. In DNA, the CDR3 is TGCGCCAGCAGCCGACGAGCGGGGGGGTTTTTCACAGATACGCAGTATTTT.

This clonotype came up a few times. The rearrangement uses TRBV5-1 and TRBJ2-5; D gene ambiguous. This CDR3 contains 16 residues. Germline V gene sequence: CDR1 SGHRS, CDR2 YFSETQ. Between the trimmed V and J ends, which lost 0 bases and 0 bases, there was a span of 12 bases. The CDR3: CASSLGVAMYQETQYF. CDR3 coding DNA: TGCGCCAGCAGCTTGGGAGTAGCCATGTACCAAGAGACCCAGTACTTC.

V gene TRBV29-1 combines with J gene TRBJ2-2; 7 nucleotides agree with TRBD1. The CDR3 length is 13 residues. V lost 6 bases and J lost 4; bases outside the gene matches: 5. Germline loops: CDR1 SQVTM, CDR2 ANQGSEA. The CDR3 DNA is TGCAGCGTCCTAACAGGGGCCACCGGGGAGCTGTTTTTT. As protein: CSVLTGATGELFF.

This clonotype was detected many times. This rearrangement joins TRBV28 to TRBJ2-5; D is perhaps TRBD2 (6 bases). Germline V gene data show CDR1 as MDHEN and CDR2 as SYDVKM. Trimming shortened V by 6 bases and J by 5 bases, and 16 bases separated the two germline ends. The CDR3 totals 14 residues. DNA of the CDR3: TGTGCCAGCAGCTATCGGGGGAAGTACGAGACCCAGTACTTC. It codes for CASSYRGKYETQYF.

The chain recombines TRBV6-1 with TRBJ2-1; D is ambiguous. V was cut by 1 base and J by 4 bases, with 11 bases left in between. This CDR3 is 15 amino acids long. The V gene's germline CDR1 is MNHNS and CDR2 SASEGT. The CDR3 bases are TGTGCCAGCAGTGAAGGTACGAGCCCTTACAATGAGCAGTTCTTC. Translated, it gives CASSEGTSPYNEQFF.

This clonotype was counted many times. The chain is built from TRBV9 and TRBJ1-1, with D possibly being TRBD1 (5 bases). The CDR3 totals 16 residues. V lost 0 bases, J lost 3 bases, and 15 bases lay in between. CDR1 SGDLS and CDR2 YYNGEE come from the germline V gene. The CDR3 nucleotides read TGTGCCAGCAGCGTAGGGGCAGGGAATTTAGACACTGAAGCTTTCTTT. The encoded protein is CASSVGAGNLDTEAFF.

In this sample, this clonotype turned up many times. V usage is TRBV12-3 or TRBV12-4 and J usage is TRBJ2-4; 8 positions agree with TRBD1. The CDR3 is 13 amino acids. Trimming at V came to 5 bases and at J to 11 bases, leaving 8 bases not matched to a gene. The CDR3 nucleotides read TGTGCCAGCAGTAAAGGGGACAGGATCCTTCAGTACTTC. Its protein is CASSKGDRILQYF.

This clonotype was counted at least ten times. The chain has TRBV28 and TRBJ2-5, with D unresolved. The CDR3 is 13 amino acids. Germline loops: CDR1 MDHEN, CDR2 SYDVKM. V was shortened by 3 bases and J by 0 bases, with 5 bases between the two germline ends. The CDR3 nucleotides are TGTGCCAGCAGTTTGGAATACCAAGAGACCCAGTACTTC. Its protein product is CASSLEYQETQYF.